These 22 T cell receptor beta chains were all obtained from the same sample, sequenced in a study. TCRdb recomputed calls from the 5' RACE reads with MiXCR, one row per CDR3 protein. The sample records about 40,000 distinct CDR3 sequences, about 20% being singletons. Sequenced: naive CD4+ T cells sorted from a lymph node. Stated subset: naive CD4+ T cells, CD4+CD45RA+CD25-. Receptors were obtained from a female donor with breast cancer.

A few counts support this clonotype. The chain has TRBV6-1 and TRBJ2-7, with D uncertain. With 7 bases removed from V and 5 bases from J, the gap between germline ends came to 21 bases. The germline V gene has CDR1 MNHNS and CDR2 SASEGT. This CDR3 has 15 residues. The DNA for the CDR3 is TGTGCCAGCAAAAGGGAAAAGAATAACCCCAACGAGCAGTACTTC. Amino acids: CASKREKNNPNEQYF.

Notes on this clonotype: The junction departs from the called germline gene at one end, perhaps through a read error. This chain connects TRBV5-1 to TRBJ1-1; D gene ambiguous. The length of the CDR3 is 14 residues. Germline values: CDR1 SGHRS, CDR2 YFSETQ. The CDR3 nucleotides are TGCGCCAGCAGCCGGAATGGGTTGAAGACTGAAGCTTTCTTT. Its protein product is CASSRNGLKTEAFF.

The V gene is TRBV7-2, the J gene TRBJ2-1; TRBD2 might be the D (5 bases). From germline, CDR1 is SGHTA and CDR2 FQGNSA. This CDR3 contains 15 residues. V was trimmed by 1 base and J by 7 bases, leaving 14 bases between them. CDR3 region: CASSLGERANNEQFF. DNA of the CDR3: TGTGCCAGCAGCTTAGGCGAGAGGGCCAATAATGAGCAGTTCTTC.

Many counts were recorded for this clonotype. This chain connects TRBV20-1 to TRBJ1-6; possibly TRBD1 for D (5 bases). From germline, CDR1 is DFQATT and CDR2 SNEGSKA (reference sequence). The V and J ends lost 0 bases and 7 bases respectively, with 10 bases between them. The CDR3 sequence is 14 residues long. Here the CDR3 reads CSARDLEGNSPLHF. The CDR3 DNA reads TGCAGTGCTAGAGACCTTGAGGGGAATTCACCCCTCCACTTT.

As DNA, the CDR3 is TGTGCCAGCAGTTCTACAGGGTTTCGGGACACCGGGGAGCTGTTTTTT. It codes for CASSSTGFRDTGELFF. V and J are TRBV5-4 and TRBJ2-2; a weak D match, TRBD1 (6 bases). The CDR3 is 16 amino acids. In germline, CDR1 is SGHNT, CDR2 YYREEE (reference sequence). The ends were cut back, 5 bases at V and 3 bases at J, with 17 bases in the middle. The whole variable domain, remainder taken from reference TRBV5-4 and TRBJ2-2, is ETGVTQSPTHLIKTRGQQVTLRCSSQSGHNTVSWYQQALGQGPQFIFQYYREEENGRGNFPPRFSGLQFPNYSSELNVNALELDDSALYLCASSSTGFRDTGELFFGEGSRLTVL.

As regards this clonotype: A junction boundary mismatches the germline segment, possibly from a read error. V and J are TRBV11-2 and TRBJ2-7; D is uncertain. CDR3 length equals 15 residues. Germline values: CDR1 SGHAT, CDR2 FQNNGV. CDR3 nucleotides: TGTGCCAGCAGCTTAAATCCGGGTGGCTCCTACGGGCAGTACTTC. It yields the protein CASSLNPGGSYGQYF.

This rearrangement joins TRBV27 to TRBJ1-2; 7 bases are a match to TRBD1. The CDR3 contains 14 residues. CDR1 and CDR2 (germline): MNHEY, SMNVEV (reference sequence). The trim removed 6 bases at V and 8 bases at J, leaving 12 bases unmatched. The CDR3 coding sequence is TGTGCCAGCAGGCCAATCGACAGGGAACAGGGCTACACCTTC. It codes for CASRPIDREQGYTF.

This clonotype was seen only a few times. The V gene is TRBV15, the J gene TRBJ2-3; 8 bases match TRBD2. The trim removed 5 bases at V and 2 bases at J, leaving 9 bases unmatched. CDR3 size: 16 residues. Germline CDR1 is LNHNV and CDR2 is YYDKDF (reference sequence). The CDR3 sequence: CATSSISAGATDTQYF. CDR3 bases: TGTGCCACCAGCTCAATCTCAGCGGGGGCCACAGATACGCAGTATTTT.

This chain joins TRBV15 and TRBJ1-4; a possible D gene is TRBD1 (5 bases). Trimming took 0 bases from V and 8 from J, leaving 10 bases between them. Germline V lookup: CDR1 LNHNV, CDR2 YYDKDF (reference sequence). This CDR3 spans 14 amino acids. DNA for the CDR3: TGTGCCACCAGCAGAGATGCAGGGCGGGAAAAACTGTTTTTT. This codes for CATSRDAGREKLFF.

In this sample, this clonotype turned up a few times. The chain joins TRBV12-3 or TRBV12-4 to TRBJ1-1; 8 positions agree with TRBD1. This CDR3 comprises 12 residues. Losses at the gene ends were 6 bases for V and 11 bases for J; bases not matched to a gene: 8. DNA for the CDR3: TGTGCCAGCAGCGCCCCCCGACAGGGGGCTTTCTTT. Residues: CASSAPRQGAFF.

This clonotype was observed at least ten times. This chain uses TRBV6-5 with TRBJ1-6; D unclear. The V end lost 8 bases, the J end lost 12 bases, and 17 bases lay between the germline ends. The CDR3 runs to 13 residues. The V gene's germline CDR1 is MNHEY and CDR2 SVGAGI. DNA for the CDR3: TGTGCCAGCCGACGCCTGATGCGTGAACCCCTCCACTTT. Its translation is CASRRLMREPLHF.

This clonotype occurred many times. The J gene is TRBJ2-3, the V gene TRBV29-1; D call uncertain. V lost 8 bases and J lost 0, with 6 bases in between. Germline CDR1 reads SQVTM; CDR2 reads ANQGSEA. The CDR3 loop spans 11 amino acids. The CDR3 sequence: CSSLSTDTQYF. Here the CDR3 DNA reads TGCAGCTCCTTAAGCACAGATACGCAGTATTTT.

J is TRBJ1-1 and V is TRBV9; a weak D match, TRBD1 (5 bases). Germline V gene data show CDR1 as SGDLS and CDR2 as YYNGEE. V was cut by 0 bases and J by 3 bases, with 6 bases left in between. The CDR3 is made up of 13 amino acids. For the CDR3, the DNA is TGTGCCAGCAGCGTAGCCAGGGACACTGAAGCTTTCTTT. The encoded protein is CASSVARDTEAFF.

This clonotype was recorded at least ten times. V is TRBV4-3 and J is TRBJ2-3; 7 nucleotides line up with TRBD2. The junction had 4 bases not matched to a gene; V was cut back by 4 bases and J by 0 bases. CDR1 LGHNA and CDR2 YSLEER come from the germline V gene. The CDR3 extends over 15 amino acids. The CDR3 DNA reads TGCGCCAGCAGCCGGGAGGGACTGAGCACAGATACGCAGTATTTT. It is translated as CASSREGLSTDTQYF.

Comment on this clonotype: An end of the junction differs from the germline gene, which may be a read error. The chain recombines TRBV7-2 with TRBJ1-2; perhaps TRBD1 as D (5 bases). Germline CDR1 and CDR2: SGHTA and FQGNSA. The CDR3 length is 15 residues. The CDR3 loop is CASSLSAGSNYGYAF. The CDR3 DNA follows: TGTGCCAGCAGCTTATCGGCAGGGTCGAACTATGGCTACGCGTTC.

This clonotype was seen at least ten times. This rearrangement joins TRBV11-2 to TRBJ1-4; the D gene is possibly TRBD1 (6 bases). Germline loops: CDR1 SGHAT, CDR2 FQNNGV. The CDR3 contains 14 residues. V dropped 5 bases and J dropped 8 bases, with 15 bases sitting between them. CDR3 amino acids: CASSPTTGFEKLFF. CDR3 DNA: TGTGCCAGCAGCCCTACGACAGGTTTCGAAAAACTGTTTTTT.

The chain has TRBV25-1 and TRBJ1-1; D gene unclear. Per the germline V gene, CDR1 is MGHDK and CDR2 is SYGVNS. V was trimmed by 5 bases and J by 6 bases, leaving 16 bases between them. The CDR3 sequence is 14 residues long. CDR3 residues: CASSRAGFRSEAFF. Here the CDR3 DNA reads TGTGCCAGCAGTCGGGCGGGGTTCCGATCTGAAGCTTTCTTT.

This clonotype was counted at least ten times. V usage is TRBV29-1 and J usage is TRBJ2-7; 10 nucleotides line up with TRBD2. Per germline, CDR1 SQVTM and CDR2 ANQGSEA. CDR3 length: 14 residues. V dropped 3 bases and J dropped 2; count of bases not matched to a gene: 4. Written as DNA, the CDR3 is TGCAGCGTTGACGGAGCGGGAGGGGCCTACGAGCAGTACTTC. This codes for CSVDGAGGAYEQYF.

In its sample, this clonotype was seen a few times. The chain uses TRBV10-3 and TRBJ2-7, with 8 bases aligning to TRBD2. Germline V CDR1 and CDR2: ENHRY, SYGVKD. V dropped 6 bases and J dropped 3; count of bases not matched to a gene: 10. There are 15 residues in the CDR3. The CDR3 loop is CAISKTLAEDYEQYF. In DNA, the CDR3 is TGTGCCATCAGCAAAACACTAGCGGAGGACTACGAGCAGTACTTC.

This clonotype was found a few times. V is TRBV28 and J is TRBJ1-2, with a possible D match to TRBD1 (6 bases). V dropped 3 bases and J dropped 4 bases, with 9 bases sitting between them. There are 13 residues in the CDR3. Germline loops: CDR1 MDHEN, CDR2 SYDVKM. DNA of the CDR3: TGTGCCAGCAGTTTCGGACAGATCTATGGCTACACCTTC. This gives the protein CASSFGQIYGYTF.

This clonotype was counted a few times. The V gene is TRBV5-1, the J gene TRBJ2-7, with D possibly being TRBD1 (6 bases). This CDR3 has 16 amino acids. The V and J ends lost 0 bases and 5 bases respectively, with 18 bases between them. Germline V gene data show CDR1 as SGHRS and CDR2 as YFSETQ. In DNA, the CDR3 is TGCGCCAGCAGCTTGGGACAGGTTGGGTCTACGGACGAGCAGTACTTC. Translation gives CASSLGQVGSTDEQYF.

The chain employs TRBV28 and TRBJ2-7; the match to TRBD2 covers 12 bases. The CDR3 sequence is 17 residues long. Germline V gene lookup returns CDR1 MDHEN and CDR2 SYDVKM. J was trimmed by 1 base and V by 2 bases; bases with no gene match: 6. CDR3 protein: CASSLTGLAGGSYEQYF. The CDR3, as DNA: TGTGCCAGCAGTTTAACGGGACTAGCGGGCGGATCCTACGAGCAGTACTTC.